A single sample is the source of the 9 T cell receptor beta chains below, sequenced in a study of shared clonotypes between healthy human individuals. The data were produced by immunoSEQ multiplex PCR, yet TCRdb's version contains in-frame clones alone and is incomplete. This sample has 300,000 to 400,000 clones, with 74% found just once. Sequenced material: memory CD4+ T cells sorted from blood. Subset specified: CD45RA-negative fraction. The receptors originated from a man aged 30 to 39 in good health.

J is TRBJ2-3 and V is TRBV6-6; perhaps TRBD2 as D (5 bases). Deletions cut 7 bases from V and 3 bases from J, with 11 bases between. CDR1 is MNHNY and CDR2 is SVGAGI in the germline V gene (reference sequence). The CDR3 extends over 13 amino acids. CDR3 DNA: TGTGCCAGCATCCCCTCGGGAACAGATACGCAGTATTTT. The encoded protein is CASIPSGTDTQYF.

J is TRBJ2-7 and V is TRBV11-2; no clear D gene. V dropped 0 bases and J dropped 10 bases, with 10 bases sitting between them. The CDR3 totals 12 residues. The V gene's germline CDR1 is SGHAT and CDR2 FQNNGV. CDR3 sequence reads: CASSLDQGPQYF. The CDR3 DNA reads as TGTGCCAGCAGCTTAGATCAAGGACCTCAGTACTTC. The full variable domain, its missing parts supplied by reference TRBV11-2 and TRBJ2-7, is EAGVAQSPRYKIIEKRQSVAFWCNPISGHATLYWYQQILGQGPKLLIQFQNNGVVDDSQLPKDRFSAERLKGVDSTLKIQPAKLEDSAVYLCASSLDQGPQYFGPGTRLTVT.

The chain recombines TRBV14 with TRBJ2-5; D is unresolved. CDR1 and CDR2 (germline): SGHDN, FVKESK. Trimming shortened V by 0 bases and J by 2 bases, and 10 bases separated the two germline ends. The CDR3 is 15 amino acids. CDR3 loop: CASSQESIPQETQYF. The CDR3 coding sequence is TGTGCCAGCAGCCAAGAATCCATACCACAAGAGACCCAGTACTTC.

Turning to this clone: This same CDR3 is encoded by further DNA sequences in the sample. This sequence joins TRBV5-8 and TRBJ1-5; possible D gene TRBD1, 5 bases. CDR1 and CDR2 (germline): SGHTS, YDEGEE. V dropped 4 bases and J dropped 3 bases, with 11 bases sitting between them. The CDR3 is 14 residues long. CDR3 nucleotide sequence: TGTGCCAGCAGCCTGGGACGGCACAATCAGCCCCAGCATTTT. This encodes CASSLGRHNQPQHF. The full variable domain, rest sourced from reference TRBV5-8 and TRBJ1-5, is EAGVTQSPTHLIKTRGQQATLRCSPISGHTSVYWYQQALGLGLQFLLWYDEGEERNRGNFPPRFSGRQFPNYSSELNVNALELEDSALYLCASSLGRHNQPQHFGDGTRLSIL.

The rearrangement joins TRBV4-1 to TRBJ2-5; 14 nucleotides align to TRBD2. The CDR3 is 17 residues long. The V segment lost 2 bases and the J segment 3 bases; nucleotides outside the gene matches: 5. Germline V gives CDR1 MGHRA, CDR2 YSYEKL. The CDR3 DNA follows: TGCGCCAGCAGCCAAAATCCGGGACTAGCGGGGGAAGAGACCCAGTACTTC. Residues: CASSQNPGLAGEETQYF.

V usage is TRBV5-8 and J usage is TRBJ1-1, with a weak D call TRBD1 (5 bases). The CDR3 has 13 amino acids. V was trimmed by 2 bases and J by 7 bases, leaving 12 bases between them. The germline gives CDR1 SGHTS, CDR2 YDEGEE. CDR3 bases: TGTGCCAGCAGCTTCGGGGCCGGTTTTGAAGCTTTCTTT. Protein sequence: CASSFGAGFEAFF.

V and J are TRBV28 and TRBJ1-2; no firm D call. Germline V gene sequence: CDR1 MDHEN, CDR2 SYDVKM. The CDR3 is 11 residues long. The germline V and J ends were trimmed by 8 bases and 5 bases, with 9 bases remaining between them. The CDR3 nucleotides are TGTGCCAGCTGGGGAGGTTATGGCTACACCTTC. Protein: CASWGGYGYTF.

The table lists this clone with a few counts. Written as DNA, the CDR3 is TGTGCCATCAGTGCGGGGGGACAGGGGAGGACTGAAGCTTTCTTT. The encoded protein is CAISAGGQGRTEAFF. V and J are TRBV10-3 and TRBJ1-1, with 10 positions matching TRBD1. This CDR3 region has 15 residues. CDR1 is ENHRY, CDR2 SYGVKD, per germline. V lost 4 bases to trimming and J lost 5 bases; unmatched junction nucleotides: 7.

The chain is built from TRBV19 and TRBJ2-7; D perhaps matches TRBD2 (5 bases). The CDR3 is 15 residues long. Trimming removed 2 bases from V and 1 base from J, with 12 bases in between. Germline V CDR1 and CDR2: LNHDA, SQIVND (reference sequence). The CDR3 DNA sequence: TGTGCCAGTAGTATACGTCGCGGGTTTTCCTACGAGCAGTACTTC. This codes for CASSIRRGFSYEQYF.